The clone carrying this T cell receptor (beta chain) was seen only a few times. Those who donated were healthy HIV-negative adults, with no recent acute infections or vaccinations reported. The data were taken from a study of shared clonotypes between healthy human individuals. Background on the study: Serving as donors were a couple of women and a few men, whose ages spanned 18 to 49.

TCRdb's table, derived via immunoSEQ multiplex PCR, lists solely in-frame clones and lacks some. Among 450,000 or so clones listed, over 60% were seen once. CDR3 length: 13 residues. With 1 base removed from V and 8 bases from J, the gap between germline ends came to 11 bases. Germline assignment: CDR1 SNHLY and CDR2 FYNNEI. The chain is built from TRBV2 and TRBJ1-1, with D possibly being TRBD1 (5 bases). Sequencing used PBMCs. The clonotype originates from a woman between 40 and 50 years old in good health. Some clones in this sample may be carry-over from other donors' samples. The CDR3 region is CASSEGVDREAFF. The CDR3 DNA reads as TGTGCCAGCAGTGAAGGGGTTGACAGAGAAGCTTTCTTT.